The rows below give T cell receptor beta chains drawn from one sample of a study of a mutant IDH1 vaccine in newly diagnosed glioma. Libraries were prepared by immunoSEQ multiplex PCR; TCRdb keeps only in-frame clonotypes and omits some of them. The sample includes about 56,000 clones, about 90% of them seen just once. What these receptors recognize is not known. The sample here was PBMCs, taken from a glioma patient whose treatment included an IDH1 peptide vaccine. Every receptor here comes from a man aged 40-49 years with glioma. Both conserved end residues are part of each CDR3. Fields, in order: J gene, D gene, V gene, clone size, CDR3 DNA, CDR3 protein. D genes are given only for firm matches. Clone size, where shown, is once, few, many, or a class for clones that have expanded.

TRBJ2-7 NA TRBV6-6 once TGTGCCAGCAGATCGACAGGTAGCTACGAGCAGTACTTC CASRSTGSYEQYF
TRBJ1-4 NA TRBV5-1 NA TGCGCCAGCAGCATCGGAAGGGGGACTAATGAAAAACTGTTTTTT CASSIGRGTNEKLFF
TRBJ2-5 TRBD2 TRBV5-1 NA TGCGCCAGCAGCTTGGCCGGGGTAGCGGGAGATGAGACCCAGTACTTC CASSLAGVAGDETQYF
TRBJ1-1 NA TRBV5-1 NA TGCGCCAGCAGGGGACTAGGGAACACTGAAGCTTTCTTT CASRGLGNTEAFF
TRBJ1-1 NA TRBV6-1 NA TGTGCCAGCAGTGAGATGGGGGGAAACACTGAAGCTTTCTTT CASSEMGGNTEAFF
TRBJ1-2 NA TRBV28 once TGTGCCAGCAGAGTTGGCCGACACAACTATGGCTACACCTTC CASRVGRHNYGYTF
TRBJ2-7 NA TRBV5-1 NA TGCGCCAGCAGCTTGCAGGGAGGCTACGAGCAGTACTTC CASSLQGGYEQYF
TRBJ2-3 TRBD1 TRBV29-1 NA TGCAGCGTCGGGACAGTCACAGATACGCAGTATTTT CSVGTVTDTQYF
TRBJ1-5 TRBD1 TRBV2 NA TGTGCCAGCAGGAGACAGGGAGGCAATCAGCCCCAGCATTTT CASRRQGGNQPQHF
TRBJ1-5 NA TRBV11-2 NA TGTGCCAGCAGCTTAGGGAACGGGTTGACGGGGCAGCCCCAGCATTTT CASSLGNGLTGQPQHF
TRBJ2-7 NA TRBV6-1 NA TGTGCCAGCAGTGAACGTTCCTACGAGCAGTACTTC CASSERSYEQYF
TRBJ2-7 TRBD2 TRBV7-9 once TGTGCCAGCAGCTCCTTAGCGGGAAACGAGCAGTACTTC CASSSLAGNEQYF
TRBJ2-7 TRBD1 TRBV19 NA TGTGCCAGTAGTATCGGACAGGGGTGGAACGAGCAGTACTTC CASSIGQGWNEQYF
TRBJ1-3 NA TRBV5-1 NA TGCGCCAGCACCTCCTCTGGAAACACCATATATTTT CASTSSGNTIYF
TRBJ2-5 TRBD2 TRBV9 NA TGTGCCAGCAGCGTAGAACTAGCGGGAGGATCAGAGACCCAGTACTTC CASSVELAGGSETQYF
TRBJ1-4 TRBD1 TRBV6-5 NA TGTGCCAGCAGTCGGGACAGGGGGGAAAAACTGTTTTTT CASSRDRGEKLFF
TRBJ1-1 NA TRBV5-4 NA TGTGCCAGCAGCAAAAGACAAGGTTCGGACACTGAAGCTTTCTTT CASSKRQGSDTEAFF
TRBJ1-2 TRBD1 TRBV7-2 NA TGTGCCAGCAGCTTAACCGGGACAGATGGCTACACCTTC CASSLTGTDGYTF
TRBJ2-2 NA TRBV5-1 NA TGCGCCAGCAGCTTGGGACGGGGGACCGGGGAGCTGTTTTTT CASSLGRGTGELFF
TRBJ1-2 NA TRBV28 NA TGTGCCAGCACTATCACGGTAGACTATGGCTACACCTTC CASTITVDYGYTF
TRBJ1-5 NA TRBV6-5 NA TGTGCCAGCAGGGAGGGGGGGGTTGGCAATCAGCCCCAGCATTTT CASREGGVGNQPQHF
TRBJ2-7 NA TRBV7-2 NA TGTGCCAGCAGCTTAGACAGGGTTGCCGAGCAGTACTTC CASSLDRVAEQYF
TRBJ2-1 NA TRBV15 NA TGTGCCACCAGCAGAGGTTCAGGCTTTTTGAGGAATGAGCAGTTCTTC CATSRGSGFLRNEQFF
TRBJ2-7 TRBD2 TRBV5-6 NA TGTGCCAGCAGCTGGGGGGGACCGCTGGCTTACGAGCAGTACTTC CASSWGGPLAYEQYF
TRBJ2-7 NA TRBV7-6 NA TGTGCCAGCAGCTTAGGAACTTTCTACGAGCAGTACTTC CASSLGTFYEQYF
TRBJ2-2 NA TRBV5-8 NA TGTGCCAGCAGCTTGTCTGGGACCAGTGCGAACACCGGGGAGCTGTTTTTT CASSLSGTSANTGELFF
TRBJ2-1 TRBD2 TRBV27 medium-sized TGTGCCAGCAGGCTCAGCGGGAGTAGCTACAATGAGCAGTTCTTC CASRLSGSSYNEQFF
TRBJ1-2 NA TRBV6-5 NA TGTGCCAGCAGTCGCACCAGCTATGGCTACACCTTC CASSRTSYGYTF
TRBJ2-7 TRBD1 TRBV28 few TGTGCCAGCAGCGGGACAGGGGCGCTCTACGAGCAGTACTTC CASSGTGALYEQYF
TRBJ2-7 NA TRBV13 once TGTGCCAGCAGCCCCCCAGGACCCTACGAGCAGTACTTC CASSPPGPYEQYF
TRBJ2-1 NA TRBV3-1/TRBV3-2 NA TGTGCCTGTGGGGGAGCGAAGCTCTTC CACGGAKLF
TRBJ2-3 NA TRBV5-1 NA TGCGCCAGCCGCCGACCCGAGGGCACAGATACGCAGTATTTT CASRRPEGTDTQYF
TRBJ2-5 TRBD2 TRBV2 NA TGTGCCAGCAGTTCCAGGGGACTAGCGGTACTTTCGGGTACCCAGTACTTC CASSSRGLAVLSGTQYF
TRBJ2-3 TRBD1 TRBV5-1 NA TGCGCCAGCCGAAGGGACAGCTCTAGCACAGATACGCAGTATTTT CASRRDSSSTDTQYF
TRBJ2-3 TRBD2 TRBV7-3 NA TGTGCCAGCAGCTCAAGTCCTAGCGGAGTTCAGTATTTT CASSSSPSGVQYF
TRBJ2-1 TRBD2 TRBV6-6 once TGTGCCAGCAGTTACTCAAGCGGGAGTGGCAATGAGCAGTTCTTC CASSYSSGSGNEQFF
TRBJ1-5 NA TRBV6-5 NA TGTGCCAGCAGTAACAGGAAAAATCAGCCCCAGCATTTT CASSNRKNQPQHF
TRBJ2-1 NA TRBV5-5 NA TGTGCCAGCAGCGCCGGGGCCCGATACAATGAGCAGTTCTTC CASSAGARYNEQFF
TRBJ1-5 NA TRBV2 many TGTGCCAGCAGGGACAGAGCTGTTAGCAATCAGCCCCAGCATTTT CASRDRAVSNQPQHF
TRBJ1-5 NA TRBV16 NA TGTGCCAGCAGCCAATGGGGTGAGAATCAGCCCCAGCATTTT CASSQWGENQPQHF
TRBJ1-5 TRBD1 TRBV5-6 medium-sized TGTGCCAGCAGCAGTACCGGGACAGGCTATAGCAATCAGCCCCAGCATTTT CASSSTGTGYSNQPQHF
TRBJ2-7 NA TRBV19 NA TGTGCCAGTAGTATACGGACAGAGCACTCCTACGAGCAGTACTTC CASSIRTEHSYEQYF
TRBJ1-2 NA TRBV7-9 NA TGTGCCAGCAGCTCAGCCGGGACGGGCTATGGCTACACCTTC CASSSAGTGYGYTF
TRBJ2-7 TRBD2 TRBV7-2 few TGTGCCAGCAGCTTAGGGTCTAGCGGGATAAACGAGCAGTACTTC CASSLGSSGINEQYF
TRBJ1-2 NA TRBV6-6 NA TGTGCCAGCAGTTACTCGTCGGCGCCGGTTAACTATGGCTACACCTTC CASSYSSAPVNYGYTF
TRBJ2-1 NA TRBV7-9 NA TGTGCCAGCAGCTTCTCCTCTGAGGATGAGCAGTTCTTC CASSFSSEDEQFF
TRBJ1-4 NA TRBV5-1 NA TGCGCCAGCAGGACGGAGAATGAAAAACTGTTTTTT CASRTENEKLFF
TRBJ2-5 TRBD1 TRBV7-6 NA TGTGCCAGCAGCGCCGGACAGGGCCGGGAGACCCAGTACTTC CASSAGQGRETQYF
TRBJ2-4 TRBD2 TRBV13 once TGTGCCACCCGGGAGGGTGGCGAAAACATTCAGTACTTC CATREGGENIQYF
TRBJ2-6 NA TRBV5-5 NA TGTGCCAGCAGCTTGTTTGCGCAGGGCATCTCTGGGGCCAACGTCCTGACTTTC CASSLFAQGISGANVLTF
TRBJ2-7 NA TRBV7-7 NA TGTGCTAGCAGCCCCAGAGGGTCGGGCGAGCAGTACTTC CASSPRGSGEQYF
TRBJ1-4 NA TRBV2 NA TGTGCCAGCAGTAAATGGGACGTGTTTTTT CASSKWDVFF
TRBJ1-1 NA TRBV12-5 NA TGTGCTAGCGAAAGTAGAGCTGAAGCTTTCTTT CASESRAEAFF
TRBJ2-2 TRBD2 TRBV29-1 NA TGCAGCGCCCGGACTAGCGGGACCGGGGAGCTGTTTTTT CSARTSGTGELFF
TRBJ1-5 TRBD1 TRBV7-9 few TGTGCCAGCAGCCAGGACAGGGGGGTACCTCTGCCCCAGCATTTT CASSQDRGVPLPQHF
TRBJ1-1 NA TRBV5-6 NA TGTGCCAGCAGCTTATCGGCGAACACTGAAGCTTTCTTT CASSLSANTEAFF
TRBJ2-1 NA TRBV6-6 NA TGTGCCAGCAGGTCCGGGACCACATCGTTGGATGAGCAGTTCTTC CASRSGTTSLDEQFF
TRBJ2-3 TRBD2 TRBV6-5 NA TGTGCCAGCAGTTGGGCTTCTAGCGGGACGACAGATACGCAGTATTTT CASSWASSGTTDTQYF
TRBJ1-4 NA TRBV2 once TGTGCCAGCAGCCCCCGAGCGGGGGGATCGGAAAAACTGTTTTTT CASSPRAGGSEKLFF
TRBJ2-3 NA TRBV6-1 NA TGTGCCAGCAGTGAAAGGGGAAGCACTGGCACAGATACGCAGTATTTT CASSERGSTGTDTQYF